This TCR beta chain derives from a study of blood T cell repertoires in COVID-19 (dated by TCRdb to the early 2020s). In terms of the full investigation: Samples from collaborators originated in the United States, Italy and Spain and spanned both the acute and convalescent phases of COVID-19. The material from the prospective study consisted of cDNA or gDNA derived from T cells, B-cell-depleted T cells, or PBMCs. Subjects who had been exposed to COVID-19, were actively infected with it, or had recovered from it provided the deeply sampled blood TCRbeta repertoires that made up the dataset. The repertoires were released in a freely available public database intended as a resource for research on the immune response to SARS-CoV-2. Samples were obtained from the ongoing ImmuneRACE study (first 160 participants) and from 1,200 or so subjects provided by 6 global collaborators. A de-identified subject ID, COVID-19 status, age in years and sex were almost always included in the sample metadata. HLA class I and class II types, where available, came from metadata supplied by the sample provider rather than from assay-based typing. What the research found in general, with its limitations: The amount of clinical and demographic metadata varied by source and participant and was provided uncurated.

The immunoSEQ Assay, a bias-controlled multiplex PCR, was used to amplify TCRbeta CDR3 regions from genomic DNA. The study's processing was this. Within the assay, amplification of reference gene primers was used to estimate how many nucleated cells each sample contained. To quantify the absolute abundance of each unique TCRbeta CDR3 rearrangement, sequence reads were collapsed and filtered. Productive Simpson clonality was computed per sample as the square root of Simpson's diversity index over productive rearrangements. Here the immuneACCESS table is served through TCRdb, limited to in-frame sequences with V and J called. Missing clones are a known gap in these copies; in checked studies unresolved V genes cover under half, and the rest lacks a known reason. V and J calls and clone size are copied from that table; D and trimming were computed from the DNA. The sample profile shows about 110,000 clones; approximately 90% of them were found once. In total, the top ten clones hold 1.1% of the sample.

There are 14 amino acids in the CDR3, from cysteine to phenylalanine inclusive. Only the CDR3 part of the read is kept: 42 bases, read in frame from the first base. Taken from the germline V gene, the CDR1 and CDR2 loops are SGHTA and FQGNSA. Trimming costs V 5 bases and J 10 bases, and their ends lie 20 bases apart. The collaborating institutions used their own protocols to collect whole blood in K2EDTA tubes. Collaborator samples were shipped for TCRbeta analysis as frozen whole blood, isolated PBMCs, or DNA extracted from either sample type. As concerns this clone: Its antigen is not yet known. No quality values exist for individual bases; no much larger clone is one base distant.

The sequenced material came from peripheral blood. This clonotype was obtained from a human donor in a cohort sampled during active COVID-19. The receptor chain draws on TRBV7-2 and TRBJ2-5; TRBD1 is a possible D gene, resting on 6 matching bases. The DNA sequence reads TGTGCCAGCAGCCTATCCCGACAGGTCCCAATCCAGTACTTC. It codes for CASSLSRQVPIQYF.